Listed below are T cell receptor beta chains from one sample, sequenced in a study of T cell responses to AZD1222 COVID-19 vaccine. Sequencing used immunoSEQ multiplex PCR; TCRdb keeps in-frame clones, though not all of them. In the table there are 120,000 to 150,000 clones, 89% of which are singletons. The sample here was peripheral blood, taken on day 0 of AZD1222 vaccination. Source of these receptors: an adult in good health. The CDR3 runs from the conserved cysteine through the conserved F or W. Each record gives: J gene, D gene, V gene, clone size, CDR3 length, CDR3 DNA, CDR3 protein. The D gene is left open where the match is weak. The size field is filled for only some rows; it gives once, few, many or a size class.

>TRBJ2-5|TRBD1|TRBV10-3|NA|15
TGTGCCATCAGTGGTAACAGGGGCGTCCAAGAGACCCAGTACTTC
CAISGNRGVQETQYF
>TRBJ1-5|NA|TRBV27|NA|13
TGTGCCAGCAGTCCCCCAGGAGGTCAGCCCCAGCATTTT
CASSPPGGQPQHF
>TRBJ2-5|NA|TRBV6-2/TRBV6-3|once|16
TGTGCCAGCAGTTACACGAGACAGCGCATAACAGAGACCCAGTACTTC
CASSYTRQRITETQYF
>TRBJ1-3|NA|TRBV5-1|NA|15
TGCGCCAGCAGGCGGGACTTCAGCTCTGGAAACACCATATATTTT
CASRRDFSSGNTIYF
>TRBJ2-1|TRBD2|TRBV12-5|once|17
TGTGCTAGTCAATTTGGGGCGGGGGGATTCTCCTACAATGAGCAGTTCTTC
CASQFGAGGFSYNEQFF
>TRBJ2-7|NA|TRBV28|NA|12
TGTGCCAGTAAGGGGAACCTTTACGAGCAGTACTTC
CASKGNLYEQYF
>TRBJ1-6|NA|TRBV4-3|few|16
TGCGCCAGCAGCCAAGATTCCCAGGGATATAATTCACCCCTCCACTTT
CASSQDSQGYNSPLHF
>TRBJ2-1|TRBD2|TRBV6-1|NA|16
TGTGCCAGCAGTGAACCAGTAGCGGGAACACACAATGAGCAGTTCTTC
CASSEPVAGTHNEQFF
>TRBJ2-1|NA|TRBV24-1|NA|16
TGTGCCACCAGTGCCGCCGGGTCAGTGGGGCTCAATGAGCAGTTCTTC
CATSAAGSVGLNEQFF
>TRBJ1-3|NA|TRBV4-3|NA|16
TGCGCCAGCAGCCAACGTAAACAGGACTCTGGAAACACCATATATTTT
CASSQRKQDSGNTIYF
>TRBJ2-7|TRBD1|TRBV14|NA|17
TGTGCCAGCAGCCAAGATCTGGGCGGGACAGGGGCCTACGAGCAGTACTTC
CASSQDLGGTGAYEQYF
>TRBJ2-2|TRBD2|TRBV2|NA|18
TGTGCCAGCACTGCGGGACTAGCGGGAGGGCCTTTCACCGGGGAGCTGTTTTTT
CASTAGLAGGPFTGELFF
>TRBJ1-1|NA|TRBV6-5|NA|11
TGTGCCAGCAGGTACAGGGATGAAGCTTTCTTT
CASRYRDEAFF
>TRBJ2-3|NA|TRBV21-1|NA|11
TGTGCCAGCAGCATAACAGATACGCAGTATTTT
CASSITDTQYF
>TRBJ1-3|TRBD1|TRBV2|once|16
TGTGCCAGCAGAAGCAGGGGGACTGCCTCTGGAAACACCATATATTTT
CASRSRGTASGNTIYF
>TRBJ1-5|NA|TRBV28|NA|12
TGTGCCAGCAGTCGCATCAATCAGCCCCAGCATTTT
CASSRINQPQHF
>TRBJ2-5|NA|TRBV7-8|once|17
TGTGCCAGCAGCTTAGCGCGATTGGCACAGCCCCGGGAGACCCAGTACTTC
CASSLARLAQPRETQYF
>TRBJ1-6|NA|TRBV6-5|NA|13
TGTGCCAGCAATCGGGATGGTGGTTCACCCCTCCACTTT
CASNRDGGSPLHF
>TRBJ1-5|NA|TRBV7-8|NA|17
TGTGCCAGCAGCCTCAGGGGCCCCCCTTATAGCAATCAGCCCCAGCATTTT
CASSLRGPPYSNQPQHF
>TRBJ2-1|TRBD2|TRBV6-4|NA|15
TGTGCCAGCAGTGATGGTTTTAGCGGGTACAATGAGCAGTTCTTC
CASSDGFSGYNEQFF
>TRBJ2-1|NA|TRBV5-1|NA|15
TGCGCCAGCAGCTTCACATCGAGCTCCTACAATGAGCAGTTCTTC
CASSFTSSSYNEQFF
>TRBJ2-5|TRBD1|TRBV6-2/TRBV6-3|NA|15
TGTGCCAGCAGTTTCGCGACAGGGCTGGGAGAGACCCAGTACTTC
CASSFATGLGETQYF
>TRBJ2-2|TRBD1|TRBV29-1|NA|16
TGCAGCGTTAGTGGGGACAGGGGGTCCGGCACCGGGGAGCTGTTTTTT
CSVSGDRGSGTGELFF
>TRBJ2-7|TRBD1|TRBV7-2|NA|15
TGTGCCAGCAGCTTAGGGACAGGGGGATCCTACGAGCAGTACTTC
CASSLGTGGSYEQYF
>TRBJ2-7|TRBD2|TRBV6-1|NA|14
TGTGCCAGCAGTGAAGCTAGCGGGAGTTTCGAGCAGTACTTC
CASSEASGSFEQYF
>TRBJ1-2|NA|TRBV4-2|NA|16
TGTGCCAGCAGCCAATCGAGGGCAAGCCGGGTTAGGGGCTACACCTTC
CASSQSRASRVRGYTF
>TRBJ2-1|TRBD2|TRBV7-3|NA|15
TGTGCCAGCAGCCAAGAACTACTAGCGACCAATGAGCAGTTCTTC
CASSQELLATNEQFF
>TRBJ1-4|NA|TRBV2|NA|14
TGTGCCAGCAGCTCGTCCCTTACCAGGGAAAAACTGTTTTTT
CASSSSLTREKLFF